A selection of T cell receptor beta chains follows, all from one sample in a study of shared clonotypes between healthy human individuals. The table came from immunoSEQ multiplex PCR; TCRdb's copy has only in-frame clones and leaves some out. The sample contains 2,500,000 or so clones, 85% to 95% of which appear only once. Material: naive CD4+ T cells from PBMCs. The receptors derive from a young man in good health. Some clones in this sample may be carry-over from other donors' samples. CDR3s include the opening cysteine and the closing phenylalanine or tryptophan. D genes are given only for firm matches.

j_gene,len,v_gene,d_gene,CDR3aa
TRBJ2-1,16,TRBV21-1,.,CASSKEGTGGLNEQFF
TRBJ2-1,17,TRBV5-6,.,CASSSMGLYDSWNEQFF
TRBJ1-2,13,TRBV10-1,.,CASSESGPYGYTF
TRBJ1-1,15,TRBV28,.,CASSLVGREDTEAFF
TRBJ1-3,12,TRBV30,.,CAWGQSGNTIYF
TRBJ2-7,14,TRBV7-3,TRBD2,CASSLLAGDYEQYF
TRBJ1-2,14,TRBV15,.,CATRSPQSNYGYTF
TRBJ2-2,13,TRBV10-1,.,CASSGTVAGELFF
TRBJ1-1,15,TRBV6-5,TRBD1,CASSKRQGFRTEAFF
TRBJ2-3,15,TRBV5-6,TRBD2,CASSLETSGTDTQYF
TRBJ2-7,14,TRBV2,.,CAMRPGLSTYEQYF
TRBJ2-1,15,TRBV5-4,.,CASSFRPAGDNEQFF
TRBJ1-4,13,TRBV5-1,.,CASSLARGEKLFF
TRBJ2-7,14,TRBV27,.,CASSALVGSYEQYF
TRBJ2-7,15,TRBV4-1,TRBD1,CASSLLGQGTYEQYF
TRBJ2-7,10,TRBV19,.,CASSQARPYF
TRBJ2-7,13,TRBV30,.,CAWGSNVFYEQYF
TRBJ2-5,13,TRBV28,.,CASSFASRETQYF
TRBJ2-3,14,TRBV5-1,.,CASSLRPARDTQYF
TRBJ2-7,13,TRBV7-9,TRBD2,CASGLAGGYEQYF
TRBJ2-1,15,TRBV7-2,TRBD2,CASSLGLAEYNEQFF
TRBJ2-1,11,TRBV6-1,.,CASRALGEQFF
TRBJ2-3,15,TRBV5-4,TRBD2,CASSSASGTVDTQYF
TRBJ1-1,14,TRBV5-4,.,CASSLRSENTEAFF
TRBJ2-7,12,TRBV19,.,CASTGDSYEQYF
TRBJ2-7,11,TRBV7-9,.,CASSLYHEQYF
TRBJ1-2,11,TRBV20-1,.,CSAGTGSNYTF
TRBJ1-1,15,TRBV7-3,.,CASSSLGVLNTEAFF